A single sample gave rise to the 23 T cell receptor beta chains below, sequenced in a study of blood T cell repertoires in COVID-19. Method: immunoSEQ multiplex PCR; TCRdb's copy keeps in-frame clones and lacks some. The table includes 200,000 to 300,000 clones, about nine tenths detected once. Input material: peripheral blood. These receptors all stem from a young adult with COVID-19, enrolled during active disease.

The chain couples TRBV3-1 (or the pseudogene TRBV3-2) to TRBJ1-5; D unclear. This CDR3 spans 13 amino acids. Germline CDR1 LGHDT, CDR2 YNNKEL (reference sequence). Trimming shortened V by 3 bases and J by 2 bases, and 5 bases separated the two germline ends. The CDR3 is CASSQAGNQPQHF. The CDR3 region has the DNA TGTGCCAGCAGCCAGGCTGGCAATCAGCCCCAGCATTTT.

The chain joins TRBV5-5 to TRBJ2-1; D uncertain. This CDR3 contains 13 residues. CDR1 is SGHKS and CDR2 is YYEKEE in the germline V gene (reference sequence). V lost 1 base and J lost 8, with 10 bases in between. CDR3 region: CASSLFRSDEQFF. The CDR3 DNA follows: TGTGCCAGCAGCTTGTTCCGGAGCGATGAGCAGTTCTTC.

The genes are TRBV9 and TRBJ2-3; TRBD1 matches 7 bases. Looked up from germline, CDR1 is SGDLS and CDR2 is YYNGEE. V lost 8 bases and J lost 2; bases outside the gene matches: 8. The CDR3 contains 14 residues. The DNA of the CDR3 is TGTGCCAGTACCTTTACAGGGGACACAGATACGCAGTATTTT. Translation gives CASTFTGDTDTQYF.

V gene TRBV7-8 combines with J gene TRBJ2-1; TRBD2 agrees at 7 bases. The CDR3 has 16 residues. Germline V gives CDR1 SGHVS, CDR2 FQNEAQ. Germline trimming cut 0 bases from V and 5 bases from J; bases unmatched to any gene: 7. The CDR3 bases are TGTGCCAGCAGCTTAGCCGGCCAGCGGGGACACAATGAGCAGTTCTTC. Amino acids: CASSLAGQRGHNEQFF. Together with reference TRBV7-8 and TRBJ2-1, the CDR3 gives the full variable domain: GAGVSQSPRYKVAKRGQDVALRCDPISGHVSLFWYQQALGQGPEFLTYFQNEAQLDKSGLPSDRFFAERPEGSVSTLKIQRTQQEDSAVYLCASSLAGQRGHNEQFFGPGTRLTVL.

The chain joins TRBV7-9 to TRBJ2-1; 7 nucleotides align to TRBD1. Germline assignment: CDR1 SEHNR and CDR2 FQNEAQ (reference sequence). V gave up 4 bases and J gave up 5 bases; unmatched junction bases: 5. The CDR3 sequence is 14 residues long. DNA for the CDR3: TGTGCCAGCAGCTCCTTCGACAGGGACAATGAGCAGTTCTTC. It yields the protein CASSSFDRDNEQFF.

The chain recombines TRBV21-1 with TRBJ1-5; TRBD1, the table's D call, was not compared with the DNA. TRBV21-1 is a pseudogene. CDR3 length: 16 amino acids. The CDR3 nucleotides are TGTGCCAGCAGCAAAGGGGCAGTATATAGCAATCAGCCCCAGCATTTT. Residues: CASSKGAVYSNQPQHF.

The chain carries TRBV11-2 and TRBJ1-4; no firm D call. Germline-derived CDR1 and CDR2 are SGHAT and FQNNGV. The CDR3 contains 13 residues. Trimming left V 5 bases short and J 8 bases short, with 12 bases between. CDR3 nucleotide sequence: TGTGCCAGCAGCCCGGAGAACCAGGAAAAACTGTTTTTT. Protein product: CASSPENQEKLFF.

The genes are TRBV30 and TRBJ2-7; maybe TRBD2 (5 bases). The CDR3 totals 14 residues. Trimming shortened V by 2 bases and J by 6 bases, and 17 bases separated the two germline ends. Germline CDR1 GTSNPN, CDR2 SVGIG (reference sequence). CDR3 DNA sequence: TGTGCCTGGAGTCTGAGAGGAGGAGAATCCGAGCAGTACTTC. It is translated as CAWSLRGGESEQYF.

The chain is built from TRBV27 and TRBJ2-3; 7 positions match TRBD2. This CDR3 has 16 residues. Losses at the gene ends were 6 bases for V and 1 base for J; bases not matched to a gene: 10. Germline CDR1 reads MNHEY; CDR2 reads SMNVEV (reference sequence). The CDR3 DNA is TGTGCCAGCAGCCTTTGGAAGGCGGGGGGCACAGATACGCAGTATTTT. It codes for CASSLWKAGGTDTQYF.

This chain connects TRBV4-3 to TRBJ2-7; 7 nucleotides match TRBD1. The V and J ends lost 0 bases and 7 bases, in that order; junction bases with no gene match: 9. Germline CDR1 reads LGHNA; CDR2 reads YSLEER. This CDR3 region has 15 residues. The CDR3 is CASSQDRGRGWEQYF. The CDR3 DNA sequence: TGCGCCAGCAGCCAAGATCGGGGCAGGGGGTGGGAGCAGTACTTC.

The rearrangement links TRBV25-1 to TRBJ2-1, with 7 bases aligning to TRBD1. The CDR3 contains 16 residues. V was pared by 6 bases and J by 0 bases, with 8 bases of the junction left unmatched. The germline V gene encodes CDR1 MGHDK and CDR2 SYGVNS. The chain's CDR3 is CASSLEQGSSYNEQFF. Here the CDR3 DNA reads TGTGCCAGCAGCCTAGAACAGGGGAGCTCCTACAATGAGCAGTTCTTC.

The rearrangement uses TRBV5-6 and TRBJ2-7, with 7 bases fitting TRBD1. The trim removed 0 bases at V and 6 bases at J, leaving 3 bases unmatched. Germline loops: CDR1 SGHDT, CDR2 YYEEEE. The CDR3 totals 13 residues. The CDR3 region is CASSLVGGSEQYF. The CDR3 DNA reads TGTGCCAGCAGCTTGGTAGGGGGCTCCGAGCAGTACTTC. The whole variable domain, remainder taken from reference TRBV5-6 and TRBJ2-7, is DAGVTQSPTHLIKTRGQQVTLRCSPKSGHDTVSWYQQALGQGPQFIFQYYEEEERQRGNFPDRFSGHQFPNYSSELNVNALLLGDSALYLCASSLVGGSEQYFGPGTRLTVT.

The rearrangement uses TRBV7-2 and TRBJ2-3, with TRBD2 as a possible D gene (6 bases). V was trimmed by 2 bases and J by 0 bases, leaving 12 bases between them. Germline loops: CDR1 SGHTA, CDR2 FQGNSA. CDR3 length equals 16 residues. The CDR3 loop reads CASSLSGVVSTDTQYF. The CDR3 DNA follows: TGTGCCAGCAGCTTATCGGGAGTGGTGAGCACAGATACGCAGTATTTT.

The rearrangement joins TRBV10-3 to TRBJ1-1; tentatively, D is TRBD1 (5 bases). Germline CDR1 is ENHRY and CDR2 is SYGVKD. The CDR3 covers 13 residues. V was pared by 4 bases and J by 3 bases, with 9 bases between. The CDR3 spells CAISAGRDTEAFF. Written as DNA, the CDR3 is TGTGCCATCAGTGCCGGCAGGGACACTGAAGCTTTCTTT.

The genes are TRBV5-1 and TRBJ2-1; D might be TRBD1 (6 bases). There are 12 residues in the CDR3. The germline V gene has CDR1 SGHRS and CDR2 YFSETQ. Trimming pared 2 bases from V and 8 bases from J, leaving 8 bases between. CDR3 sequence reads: CASSFTGYEQFF. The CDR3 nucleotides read TGCGCCAGCAGCTTTACAGGGTATGAGCAGTTCTTC.

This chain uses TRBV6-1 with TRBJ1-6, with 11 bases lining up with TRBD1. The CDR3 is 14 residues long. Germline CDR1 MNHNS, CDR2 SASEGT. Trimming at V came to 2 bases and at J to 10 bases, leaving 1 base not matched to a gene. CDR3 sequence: CASSERDRGSPLHF. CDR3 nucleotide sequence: TGTGCCAGCAGTGAAAGGGACAGGGGGTCACCCCTCCACTTT.

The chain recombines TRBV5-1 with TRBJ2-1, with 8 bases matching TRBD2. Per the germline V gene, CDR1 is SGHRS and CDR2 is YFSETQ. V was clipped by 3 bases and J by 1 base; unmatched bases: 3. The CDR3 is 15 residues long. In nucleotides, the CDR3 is TGCGCCAGCAGCTCCGCGGGGGGTTCCTACAATGAGCAGTTCTTC. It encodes CASSSAGGSYNEQFF.

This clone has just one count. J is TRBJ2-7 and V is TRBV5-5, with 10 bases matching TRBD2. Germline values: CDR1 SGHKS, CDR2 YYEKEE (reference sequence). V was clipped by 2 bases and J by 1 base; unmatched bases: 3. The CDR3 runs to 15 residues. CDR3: CASSFLAGESYEQYF. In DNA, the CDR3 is TGTGCCAGCAGCTTTCTAGCGGGAGAGTCCTACGAGCAGTACTTC.

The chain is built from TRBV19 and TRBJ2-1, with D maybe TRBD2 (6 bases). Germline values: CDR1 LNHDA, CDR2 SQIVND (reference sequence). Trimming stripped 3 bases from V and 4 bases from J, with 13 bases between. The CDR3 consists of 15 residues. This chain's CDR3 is CASSITGTVYNEQFF. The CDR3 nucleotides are TGTGCCAGTAGTATCACCGGGACTGTATACAATGAGCAGTTCTTC.

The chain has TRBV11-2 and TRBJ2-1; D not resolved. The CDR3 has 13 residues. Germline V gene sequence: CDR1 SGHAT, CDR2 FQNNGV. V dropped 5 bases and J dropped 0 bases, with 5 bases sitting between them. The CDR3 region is CASSRYSYNEQFF. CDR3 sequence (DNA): TGTGCCAGCAGCCGGTACTCCTACAATGAGCAGTTCTTC.

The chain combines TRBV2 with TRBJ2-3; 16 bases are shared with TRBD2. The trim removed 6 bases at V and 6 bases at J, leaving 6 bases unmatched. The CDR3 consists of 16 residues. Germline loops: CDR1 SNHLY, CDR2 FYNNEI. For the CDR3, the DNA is TGTGCCAGCAGCGGACAGGGACTAGCGGGAGGGGATACGCAGTATTTT. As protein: CASSGQGLAGGDTQYF.

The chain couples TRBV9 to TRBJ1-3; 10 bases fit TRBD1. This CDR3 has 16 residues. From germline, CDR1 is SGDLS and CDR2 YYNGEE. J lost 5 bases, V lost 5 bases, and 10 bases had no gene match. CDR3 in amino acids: CASSPRDRGGRNTIYF. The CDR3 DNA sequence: TGTGCCAGCAGTCCCCGGGACAGGGGTGGAAGAAACACCATATATTTT.

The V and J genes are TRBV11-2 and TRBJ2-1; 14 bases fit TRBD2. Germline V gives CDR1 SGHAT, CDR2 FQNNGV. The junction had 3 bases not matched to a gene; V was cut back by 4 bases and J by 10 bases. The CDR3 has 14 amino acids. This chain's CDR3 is CASSSGLAGDEQFF. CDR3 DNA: TGTGCCAGCAGCTCGGGACTAGCGGGAGACGAGCAGTTCTTC.